These T cell receptor beta chains were read from a single sample in a study of blood T cell repertoires in COVID-19. Here immunoSEQ multiplex PCR was the method, and the copy in TCRdb shows in-frame clones only, minus some. The data contain approximately 200,000 clones, approximately 90% of them singletons. Sequencing was done on a sample of PBMCs or T cells enriched from blood (not recorded which). The receptor set was obtained from a woman younger than 35 in a cohort exposed to, infected with or recovered from COVID-19 (not recorded which). CDR3s include the opening cysteine and the closing phenylalanine or tryptophan. Fields, in order: clone size, D gene, J gene, V gene, CDR3 protein, CDR3 DNA. A D gene is named only where the DNA matches it firmly. Part of the rows lack a size; the others show once, few, many or a class for expanded clones.

clone size: -
D gene: -
J gene: TRBJ1-6
V gene: TRBV5-1
CDR3 protein: CASRDTENSPLHF
CDR3 DNA: TGCGCCAGCCGGGACACGGAAAATTCACCCCTCCACTTT

clone size: -
D gene: TRBD1
J gene: TRBJ1-4
V gene: TRBV28
CDR3 protein: CASSSEGAISNEKLFF
CDR3 DNA: TGTGCCAGCAGTTCCGAGGGGGCTATATCTAATGAAAAACTGTTTTTT

clone size: few
D gene: -
J gene: TRBJ1-1
V gene: TRBV10-1
CDR3 protein: CASSAEAHRRAFF
CDR3 DNA: TGCGCCAGCAGTGCAGAGGCCCATCGGAGAGCTTTCTTT

clone size: few
D gene: -
J gene: TRBJ1-2
V gene: TRBV2
CDR3 protein: CASSVGGRGYTF
CDR3 DNA: TGTGCCAGCAGTGTTGGAGGGAGAGGCTACACCTTC

clone size: -
D gene: TRBD1
J gene: TRBJ1-3
V gene: TRBV9
CDR3 protein: CASSPPTGERNTIYF
CDR3 DNA: TGTGCCAGCAGCCCTCCGACAGGGGAACGAAACACCATATATTTT

clone size: -
D gene: -
J gene: TRBJ1-3
V gene: TRBV7-9
CDR3 protein: CASSPSGSLSGNTIYF
CDR3 DNA: TGTGCCAGCAGCCCTTCAGGATCCCTCTCTGGAAACACCATATATTTT

clone size: -
D gene: TRBD1
J gene: TRBJ2-2
V gene: TRBV4-1
CDR3 protein: CASSQDAIGTANTGELFF
CDR3 DNA: TGCGCCAGCAGCCAAGACGCAATCGGGACAGCGAACACCGGGGAGCTGTTTTTT

clone size: once
D gene: -
J gene: TRBJ2-1
V gene: TRBV7-6
CDR3 protein: CASSLGISAYNEQFF
CDR3 DNA: TGTGCCAGCAGCTTAGGAATTTCGGCCTACAATGAGCAGTTCTTC

clone size: -
D gene: -
J gene: TRBJ2-1
V gene: TRBV12-5
CDR3 protein: CASGSGYNEQFF
CDR3 DNA: TGTGCTAGTGGTTCCGGGTACAATGAGCAGTTCTTC

clone size: -
D gene: -
J gene: TRBJ2-2
V gene: TRBV19
CDR3 protein: CASKFRGNTGELFF
CDR3 DNA: TGTGCCAGTAAATTCAGGGGGAACACCGGGGAGCTGTTTTTT

clone size: -
D gene: -
J gene: TRBJ1-1
V gene: TRBV10-1
CDR3 protein: CASSDSNTEAFF
CDR3 DNA: TGCGCCAGCAGTGACTCGAACACTGAAGCTTTCTTT

clone size: -
D gene: TRBD2
J gene: TRBJ2-3
V gene: TRBV30
CDR3 protein: CAWRQAGAADTQYF
CDR3 DNA: TGTGCCTGGAGGCAAGCGGGAGCTGCAGATACGCAGTATTTT

clone size: -
D gene: -
J gene: TRBJ1-2
V gene: TRBV5-6
CDR3 protein: CAIIAGGAYGYTF
CDR3 DNA: TGTGCCATCATCGCCGGGGGTGCCTATGGCTACACCTTC

clone size: many
D gene: -
J gene: TRBJ1-4
V gene: TRBV5-8
CDR3 protein: CASSLTRATGKLFF
CDR3 DNA: TGTGCCAGCAGCCTAACTAGAGCCACCGGGAAACTGTTTTTT

clone size: few
D gene: -
J gene: TRBJ2-1
V gene: TRBV20-1
CDR3 protein: CSASTYNEQFF
CDR3 DNA: TGCAGTGCTAGTACTTACAATGAGCAGTTCTTC

clone size: -
D gene: TRBD1
J gene: TRBJ1-5
V gene: TRBV7-6
CDR3 protein: CASSLAPTGISNQPQHF
CDR3 DNA: TGTGCCAGCAGCTTAGCTCCGACAGGGATCAGCAATCAGCCCCAGCATTTT

clone size: once
D gene: -
J gene: TRBJ1-5
V gene: TRBV4-2
CDR3 protein: CASSQGSADGLNQPQHF
CDR3 DNA: TGTGCCAGCAGCCAAGGTTCAGCGGACGGCCTAAATCAGCCCCAGCATTTT

clone size: -
D gene: TRBD1
J gene: TRBJ1-4
V gene: TRBV19
CDR3 protein: CASSHIFSTGRNEKLFF
CDR3 DNA: TGTGCCAGTAGTCACATCTTTTCGACAGGGCGTAATGAAAAACTGTTTTTT

clone size: -
D gene: TRBD1
J gene: TRBJ2-2
V gene: TRBV24-1
CDR3 protein: CATSVTGGTGELFF
CDR3 DNA: TGTGCCACCAGTGTTACAGGGGGCACCGGGGAGCTGTTTTTT

clone size: -
D gene: -
J gene: TRBJ2-7
V gene: TRBV12-3/TRBV12-4
CDR3 protein: CASSQNYEQYF
CDR3 DNA: TGTGCCAGCAGCCAGAACTACGAGCAGTACTTC

clone size: -
D gene: -
J gene: TRBJ1-1
V gene: TRBV5-1
CDR3 protein: CASSLRQGGTEAFF
CDR3 DNA: TGCGCCAGCAGCTTGCGTCAGGGTGGCACTGAAGCTTTCTTT

clone size: once
D gene: TRBD1
J gene: TRBJ1-4
V gene: TRBV4-1
CDR3 protein: CASSQDRRQGYEKLFF
CDR3 DNA: TGCGCCAGCAGCCAAGATCGGAGACAGGGGTATGAAAAACTGTTTTTT

clone size: -
D gene: -
J gene: TRBJ2-3
V gene: TRBV9
CDR3 protein: CASSVVGSGVSSTDTQYF
CDR3 DNA: TGTGCCAGCAGCGTAGTAGGCTCAGGTGTTTCTAGCACAGATACGCAGTATTTT

clone size: -
D gene: TRBD2
J gene: TRBJ2-3
V gene: TRBV9
CDR3 protein: CASSLTSENTDTQYF
CDR3 DNA: TGTGCCAGCAGCTTGACTAGCGAAAACACAGATACGCAGTATTTT

clone size: -
D gene: -
J gene: TRBJ1-1
V gene: TRBV7-3
CDR3 protein: CASSSRTDTEAFF
CDR3 DNA: TGTGCCAGCAGCTCCCGGACAGACACTGAAGCTTTCTTT

clone size: -
D gene: -
J gene: TRBJ1-1
V gene: TRBV19
CDR3 protein: CASTPSAGWGMNTEAFF
CDR3 DNA: TGTGCCAGTACCCCCTCCGCGGGGTGGGGGATGAACACTGAAGCTTTCTTT

clone size: -
D gene: -
J gene: TRBJ2-1
V gene: TRBV4-1
CDR3 protein: CASSLREGDEQFF
CDR3 DNA: TGCGCCAGCAGCCTACGCGAGGGCGATGAGCAGTTCTTC

clone size: -
D gene: TRBD2
J gene: TRBJ2-7
V gene: TRBV11-2
CDR3 protein: CASSPSSGAYEQYF
CDR3 DNA: TGTGCCAGCAGCCCGAGTAGCGGGGCCTACGAGCAGTACTTC

clone size: -
D gene: TRBD1
J gene: TRBJ1-6
V gene: TRBV5-1
CDR3 protein: CASSLVQIRTGSSPLHF
CDR3 DNA: TGCGCCAGCAGCTTGGTACAAATTAGGACAGGGAGCTCACCCCTCCACTTT

clone size: -
D gene: -
J gene: TRBJ1-6
V gene: TRBV2
CDR3 protein: CASNQDSAGNSPLHF
CDR3 DNA: TGTGCCAGCAATCAGGACAGCGCAGGAAATTCACCCCTCCACTTT

clone size: once
D gene: -
J gene: TRBJ2-1
V gene: TRBV12-3/TRBV12-4
CDR3 protein: CASTLRRNEQFF
CDR3 DNA: TGTGCCAGCACTCTAAGGAGGAATGAGCAGTTCTTC

clone size: -
D gene: -
J gene: TRBJ1-1
V gene: TRBV11-3
CDR3 protein: CASSGPTVNTEAFF
CDR3 DNA: TGTGCCAGCAGCGGCCCAACAGTGAACACTGAAGCTTTCTTT

clone size: -
D gene: -
J gene: TRBJ1-2
V gene: TRBV10-3
CDR3 protein: CAISETVYGYTF
CDR3 DNA: TGTGCCATCAGCGAGACGGTTTATGGCTACACCTTC

clone size: -
D gene: TRBD1
J gene: TRBJ1-2
V gene: TRBV2
CDR3 protein: CASSEGQGYGYTF
CDR3 DNA: TGTGCCAGCAGTGAGGGACAGGGTTATGGCTACACCTTC

clone size: -
D gene: TRBD1
J gene: TRBJ1-5
V gene: TRBV6-5
CDR3 protein: CASSKTGGYQPQHF
CDR3 DNA: TGTGCCAGCAGTAAGACAGGGGGATATCAGCCCCAGCATTTT

clone size: once
D gene: -
J gene: TRBJ1-6
V gene: TRBV5-1
CDR3 protein: CASSLVGEGESPLHF
CDR3 DNA: TGCGCCAGCAGCTTAGTGGGCGAGGGGGAATCACCCCTCCACTTT

clone size: -
D gene: TRBD2
J gene: TRBJ2-1
V gene: TRBV29-1
CDR3 protein: CSVEAELAEYNEQFF
CDR3 DNA: TGCAGCGTTGAAGCGGAACTAGCGGAGTACAATGAGCAGTTCTTC

clone size: -
D gene: -
J gene: TRBJ1-3
V gene: TRBV9
CDR3 protein: CASSEARGGHSGNTIYF
CDR3 DNA: TGTGCCAGCAGCGAGGCGAGGGGGGGACACTCTGGAAACACCATATATTTT

clone size: -
D gene: -
J gene: TRBJ2-7
V gene: TRBV28
CDR3 protein: CASSLSGYEQYF
CDR3 DNA: TGTGCCAGCAGTTTATCAGGGTACGAGCAGTACTTC

clone size: -
D gene: TRBD1
J gene: TRBJ2-2
V gene: TRBV2
CDR3 protein: CATRDSGYGELFF
CDR3 DNA: TGTGCCACCAGGGACAGTGGGTACGGGGAGCTGTTTTTT

clone size: -
D gene: TRBD1
J gene: TRBJ2-2
V gene: TRBV2
CDR3 protein: CASSENRGLTGELFF
CDR3 DNA: TGTGCCAGCAGTGAGAACAGGGGGCTGACCGGGGAGCTGTTTTTT

clone size: -
D gene: -
J gene: TRBJ1-6
V gene: TRBV30
CDR3 protein: CAWSTHSSYNSPLHF
CDR3 DNA: TGTGCCTGGAGCACCCACAGCTCCTATAATTCACCCCTCCACTTT

clone size: -
D gene: TRBD1
J gene: TRBJ1-1
V gene: TRBV5-1
CDR3 protein: CASSDDRGGGTEAFF
CDR3 DNA: TGCGCCAGCAGCGATGACAGGGGAGGGGGCACTGAAGCTTTCTTT

clone size: -
D gene: -
J gene: TRBJ1-2
V gene: TRBV27
CDR3 protein: CASSLVGGASGYTF
CDR3 DNA: TGTGCCAGCAGTTTAGTGGGGGGGGCGTCCGGCTACACCTTC

clone size: -
D gene: TRBD1
J gene: TRBJ1-1
V gene: TRBV3-1/TRBV3-2
CDR3 protein: CASSQDRDRDTEAFF
CDR3 DNA: TGTGCCAGCAGCCAGGACCGGGACAGGGACACTGAAGCTTTCTTT

clone size: -
D gene: TRBD2
J gene: TRBJ2-1
V gene: TRBV7-9
CDR3 protein: CASSHTIPGRGYNEQFF
CDR3 DNA: TGTGCCAGCAGCCACACGATCCCCGGGAGGGGGTACAATGAGCAGTTCTTC

clone size: -
D gene: TRBD1
J gene: TRBJ1-2
V gene: TRBV18
CDR3 protein: CASSPPGTGNYGYTF
CDR3 DNA: TGTGCCAGCTCACCGCCCGGGACAGGAAACTATGGCTACACCTTC

clone size: -
D gene: -
J gene: TRBJ1-1
V gene: TRBV2
CDR3 protein: CASRGVQGHPNTEAFF
CDR3 DNA: TGTGCCAGCAGGGGAGTGCAGGGGCATCCTAACACTGAAGCTTTCTTT

clone size: -
D gene: TRBD2
J gene: TRBJ2-1
V gene: TRBV30
CDR3 protein: CAWTGLVTSEDNEQFF
CDR3 DNA: TGTGCCTGGACCGGGTTGGTGACTAGCGAAGACAATGAGCAGTTCTTC

clone size: -
D gene: TRBD1
J gene: TRBJ1-2
V gene: TRBV11-3
CDR3 protein: CASSFQDRANYGYTF
CDR3 DNA: TGTGCCAGCAGCTTCCAAGACAGGGCAAACTATGGCTACACCTTC

clone size: -
D gene: TRBD1
J gene: TRBJ2-2
V gene: TRBV7-9
CDR3 protein: CASSLIQGDTGELFF
CDR3 DNA: TGTGCCAGCAGCTTAATCCAGGGGGACACCGGGGAGCTGTTTTTT

clone size: -
D gene: TRBD2
J gene: TRBJ2-1
V gene: TRBV13
CDR3 protein: CASSLSGTSGTRLYNEQFF
CDR3 DNA: TGTGCCAGCAGCCTCTCCGGGACTAGCGGGACAAGATTGTACAATGAGCAGTTCTTC

clone size: -
D gene: -
J gene: TRBJ2-2
V gene: TRBV27
CDR3 protein: CASGPRNTGELFF
CDR3 DNA: TGTGCCAGCGGGCCCAGGAACACCGGGGAGCTGTTTTTT

clone size: -
D gene: TRBD2
J gene: TRBJ2-3
V gene: TRBV9
CDR3 protein: CASSVSAGGRTDTQYF
CDR3 DNA: TGTGCCAGCAGCGTATCGGCGGGAGGGCGCACAGATACGCAGTATTTT

clone size: -
D gene: -
J gene: TRBJ2-5
V gene: TRBV30
CDR3 protein: CAWRPLGEEETQYF
CDR3 DNA: TGTGCCTGGAGACCGCTAGGGGAGGAAGAGACCCAGTACTTC

clone size: -
D gene: -
J gene: TRBJ1-6
V gene: TRBV5-6
CDR3 protein: CASTWTPQGNSPLHF
CDR3 DNA: TGTGCCAGCACCTGGACCCCTCAGGGGAATTCACCCCTCCACTTT

clone size: once
D gene: -
J gene: TRBJ1-6
V gene: TRBV14
CDR3 protein: CASSQGGLYNSPLHF
CDR3 DNA: TGTGCCAGCAGCCAAGGGGGCCTCTATAATTCACCCCTCCACTTT

clone size: -
D gene: TRBD1
J gene: TRBJ1-2
V gene: TRBV2
CDR3 protein: CASSPQTGTHGYTF
CDR3 DNA: TGTGCCAGCAGTCCCCAGACAGGGACCCATGGCTACACCTTC

clone size: once
D gene: -
J gene: TRBJ1-1
V gene: TRBV19
CDR3 protein: CASSIDSSTEAFF
CDR3 DNA: TGTGCCAGTAGTATAGATAGTAGCACTGAAGCTTTCTTT

clone size: -
D gene: TRBD1
J gene: TRBJ1-1
V gene: TRBV28
CDR3 protein: CATVTGTGGAEAFF
CDR3 DNA: TGTGCCACCGTTACCGGGACAGGCGGGGCTGAAGCTTTCTTT